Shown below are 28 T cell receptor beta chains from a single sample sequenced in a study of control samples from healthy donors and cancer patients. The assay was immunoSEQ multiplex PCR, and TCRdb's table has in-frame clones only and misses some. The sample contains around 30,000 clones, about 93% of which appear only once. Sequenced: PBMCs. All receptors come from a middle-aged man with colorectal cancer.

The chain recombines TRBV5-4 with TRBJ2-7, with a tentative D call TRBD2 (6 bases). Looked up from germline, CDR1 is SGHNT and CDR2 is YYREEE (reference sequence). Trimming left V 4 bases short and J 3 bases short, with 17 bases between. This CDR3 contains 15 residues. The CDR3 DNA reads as TGTGCCAGCAGCCCTTCCGGGACTCTCGACTACGAGCAGTACTTC. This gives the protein CASSPSGTLDYEQYF. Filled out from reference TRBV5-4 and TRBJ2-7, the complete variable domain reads ETGVTQSPTHLIKTRGQQVTLRCSSQSGHNTVSWYQQALGQGPQFIFQYYREEENGRGNFPPRFSGLQFPNYSSELNVNALELDDSALYLCASSPSGTLDYEQYFGPGTRLTVT.

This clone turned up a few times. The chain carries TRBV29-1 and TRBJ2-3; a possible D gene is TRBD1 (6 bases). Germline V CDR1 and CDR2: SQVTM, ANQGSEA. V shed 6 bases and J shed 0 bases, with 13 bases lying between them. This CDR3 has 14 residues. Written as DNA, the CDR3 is TGCAGCGTCTACAGGGCCTACAGCACAGATACGCAGTATTTT. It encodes CSVYRAYSTDTQYF.

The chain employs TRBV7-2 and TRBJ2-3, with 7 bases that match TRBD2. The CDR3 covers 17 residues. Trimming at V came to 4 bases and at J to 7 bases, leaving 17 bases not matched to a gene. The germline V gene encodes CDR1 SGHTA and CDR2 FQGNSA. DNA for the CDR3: TGTGCCAGCAGCTCCCTCGGGGTAGCGGGTAGCGGTAATACGCAGTATTTT. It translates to CASSSLGVAGSGNTQYF.

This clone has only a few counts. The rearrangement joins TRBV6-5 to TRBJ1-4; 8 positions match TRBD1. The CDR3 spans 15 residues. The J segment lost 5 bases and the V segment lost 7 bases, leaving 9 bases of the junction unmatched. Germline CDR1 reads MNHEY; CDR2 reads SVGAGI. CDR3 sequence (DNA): TGTGCCAGCACCCCCCTTGGGACAGGAAATGAAAAACTGTTTTTT. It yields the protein CASTPLGTGNEKLFF.

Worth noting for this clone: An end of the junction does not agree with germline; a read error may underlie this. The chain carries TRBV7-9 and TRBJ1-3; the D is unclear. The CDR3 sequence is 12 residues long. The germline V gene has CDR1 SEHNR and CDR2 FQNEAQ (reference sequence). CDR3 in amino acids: CASSFSENTIYF. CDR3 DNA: TGTGCCAGCAGCTTCTCTGAAAACACCATATATTTT.

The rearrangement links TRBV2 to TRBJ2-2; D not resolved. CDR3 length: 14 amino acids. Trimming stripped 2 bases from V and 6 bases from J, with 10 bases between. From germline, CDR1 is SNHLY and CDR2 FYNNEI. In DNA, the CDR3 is TGTGCCAGCAGTGAATTCATCGGTGCCGGGGAGCTGTTTTTT. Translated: CASSEFIGAGELFF.

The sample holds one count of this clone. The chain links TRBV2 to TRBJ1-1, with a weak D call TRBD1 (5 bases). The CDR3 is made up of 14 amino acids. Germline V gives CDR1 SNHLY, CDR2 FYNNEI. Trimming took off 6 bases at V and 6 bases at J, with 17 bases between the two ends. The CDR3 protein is CASRVDRQRAEAFF. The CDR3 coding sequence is TGTGCCAGCAGGGTTGACAGACAGAGGGCTGAAGCTTTCTTT. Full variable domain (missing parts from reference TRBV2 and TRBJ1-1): EPEVTQTPSHQVTQMGQEVILRCVPISNHLYFYWYRQILGQKVEFLVSFYNNEISEKSEIFDDQFSVERPDGSNFTLKIRSTKLEDSAMYFCASRVDRQRAEAFFGQGTRLTVV.

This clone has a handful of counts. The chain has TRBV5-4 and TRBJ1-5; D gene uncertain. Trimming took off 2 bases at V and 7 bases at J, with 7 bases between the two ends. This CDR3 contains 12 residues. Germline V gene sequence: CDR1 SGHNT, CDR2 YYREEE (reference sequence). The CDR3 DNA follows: TGTGCCAGCAGCTTACCGGGACAGCCCCAGCATTTT. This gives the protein CASSLPGQPQHF.

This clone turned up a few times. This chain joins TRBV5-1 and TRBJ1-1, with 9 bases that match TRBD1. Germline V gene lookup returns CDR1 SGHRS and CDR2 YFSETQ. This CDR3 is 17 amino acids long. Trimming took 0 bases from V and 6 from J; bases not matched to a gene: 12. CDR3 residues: CASSLGTGGKVGAEAFF. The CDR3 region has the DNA TGCGCCAGCAGCTTGGGTACAGGGGGCAAGGTAGGCGCTGAAGCTTTCTTT. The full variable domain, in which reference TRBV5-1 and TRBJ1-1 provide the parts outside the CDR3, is KAGVTQTPRYLIKTRGQQVTLSCSPISGHRSVSWYQQTPGQGLQFLFEYFSETQRNKGNFPGRFSGRQFSNSRSEMNVSTLELGDSALYLCASSLGTGGKVGAEAFFGQGTRLTVV.

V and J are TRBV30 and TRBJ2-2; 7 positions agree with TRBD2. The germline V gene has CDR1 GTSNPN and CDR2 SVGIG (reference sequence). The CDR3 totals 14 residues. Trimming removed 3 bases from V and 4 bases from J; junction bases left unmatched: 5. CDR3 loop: CAWRAGRGTGELFF. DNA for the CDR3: TGTGCCTGGAGGGCAGGGAGGGGCACCGGGGAGCTGTTTTTT. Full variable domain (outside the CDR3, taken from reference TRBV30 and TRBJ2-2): SQTIHQWPATLVQPVGSPLSLECTVEGTSNPNLYWYRQAAGRGLQLLFYSVGIGQISSEVPQNLSASRPQDRQFILSSKKLLLSDSGFYLCAWRAGRGTGELFFGEGSRLTVL.

CDR3 sequence (DNA): TGTGCCAGCAGCTACGGGACAGGGGTAACCTACGAGCAGTACTTC. The encoded protein is CASSYGTGVTYEQYF. The V gene is TRBV7-9, the J gene TRBJ2-7; 10 bases map to TRBD1. This CDR3 contains 15 residues. Germline assignment: CDR1 SEHNR and CDR2 FQNEAQ (reference sequence). V lost 4 bases, J lost 2 bases, and 5 bases stayed unmatched.

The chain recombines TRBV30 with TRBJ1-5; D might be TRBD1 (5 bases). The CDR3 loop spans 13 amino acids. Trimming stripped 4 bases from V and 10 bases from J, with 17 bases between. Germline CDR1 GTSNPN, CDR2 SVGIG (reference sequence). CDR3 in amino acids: CAWNKGGGFPQHF. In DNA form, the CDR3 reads TGTGCCTGGAATAAGGGCGGGGGTTTTCCCCAGCATTTT. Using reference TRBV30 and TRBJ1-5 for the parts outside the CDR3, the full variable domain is SQTIHQWPATLVQPVGSPLSLECTVEGTSNPNLYWYRQAAGRGLQLLFYSVGIGQISSEVPQNLSASRPQDRQFILSSKKLLLSDSGFYLCAWNKGGGFPQHFGDGTRLSIL.

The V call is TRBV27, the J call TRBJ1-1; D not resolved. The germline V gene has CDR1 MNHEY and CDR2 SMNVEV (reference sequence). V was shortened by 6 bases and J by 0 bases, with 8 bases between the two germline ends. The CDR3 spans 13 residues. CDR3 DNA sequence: TGTGCCAGCAGGGATGCCATGAACACTGAAGCTTTCTTT. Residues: CASRDAMNTEAFF.

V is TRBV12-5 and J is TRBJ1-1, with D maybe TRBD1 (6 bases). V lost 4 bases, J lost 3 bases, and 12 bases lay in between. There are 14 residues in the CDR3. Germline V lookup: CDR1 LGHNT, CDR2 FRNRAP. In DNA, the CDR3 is TGTGCTAGTGGTTCAGTTCCAGGGGACACTGAAGCTTTCTTT. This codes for CASGSVPGDTEAFF.

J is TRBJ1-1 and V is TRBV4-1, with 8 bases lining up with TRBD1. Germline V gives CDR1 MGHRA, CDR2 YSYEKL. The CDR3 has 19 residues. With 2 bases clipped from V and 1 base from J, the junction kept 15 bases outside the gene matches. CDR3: CASSQRAQGQAQGNTEAFF. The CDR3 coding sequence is TGCGCCAGCAGCCAACGAGCCCAGGGACAGGCCCAAGGGAACACTGAAGCTTTCTTT.

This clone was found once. The chain's CDR3 is CASSLTGGVGYTF. CDR3 nucleotide sequence: TGTGCCAGCAGTTTAACAGGGGGAGTCGGCTACACCTTC. The V call is TRBV12-3 or TRBV12-4, the J call TRBJ1-2; 8 bases are shared with TRBD1. The CDR3 spans 13 residues. The V gene end was trimmed by 2 bases and the J gene end by 8 bases; junction bases not matched to a gene: 4.

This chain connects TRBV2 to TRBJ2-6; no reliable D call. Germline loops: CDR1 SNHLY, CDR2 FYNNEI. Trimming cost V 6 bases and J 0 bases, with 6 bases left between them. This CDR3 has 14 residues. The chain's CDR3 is CASSTSSGANVLTF. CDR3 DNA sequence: TGTGCCAGCAGCACTTCCTCTGGGGCCAACGTCCTGACTTTC.

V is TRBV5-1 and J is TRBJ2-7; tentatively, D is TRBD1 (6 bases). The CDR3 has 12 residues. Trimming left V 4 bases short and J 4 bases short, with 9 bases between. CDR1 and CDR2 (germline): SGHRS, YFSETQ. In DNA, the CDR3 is TGCGCCAGCAGCCCAACAGGGTACGAGCAGTACTTC. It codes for CASSPTGYEQYF.

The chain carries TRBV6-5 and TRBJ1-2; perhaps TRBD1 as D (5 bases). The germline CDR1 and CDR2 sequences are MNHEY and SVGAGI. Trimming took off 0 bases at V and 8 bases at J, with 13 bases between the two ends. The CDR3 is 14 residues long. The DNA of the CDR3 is TGTGCCAGCAGTTACTCGACTGGGGGTAGAGGCTACACCTTC. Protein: CASSYSTGGRGYTF.

The CDR3 nucleotides are TGTGCCATCAGTGAGAGGGCGGGACAGGGAATAAACACTGAAGCTTTCTTT. This gives the protein CAISERAGQGINTEAFF. The chain combines TRBV10-3 with TRBJ1-1; TRBD1 matches 9 bases. This CDR3 has 17 residues. Trimming at V came to 2 bases and at J to 2 bases, leaving 9 bases not matched to a gene. Germline loops: CDR1 ENHRY, CDR2 SYGVKD.

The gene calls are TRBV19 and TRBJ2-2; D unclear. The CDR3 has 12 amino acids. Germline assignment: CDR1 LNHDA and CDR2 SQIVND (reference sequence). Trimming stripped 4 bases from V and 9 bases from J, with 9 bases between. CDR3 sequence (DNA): TGTGCCAGTAGTACAGAAGGGAGGGAGCTGTTTTTT. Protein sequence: CASSTEGRELFF.

In DNA form, the CDR3 reads TGTGCCAGTAGTGTATGGGGGGCAGGAGGCTACACCTTC. It is translated as CASSVWGAGGYTF. The gene calls are TRBV19 and TRBJ1-2; TRBD1 might be the D (6 bases). There are 13 residues in the CDR3. Germline V gene data show CDR1 as LNHDA and CDR2 as SQIVND (reference sequence). V was trimmed by 5 bases and J by 8 bases, leaving 15 bases between them.

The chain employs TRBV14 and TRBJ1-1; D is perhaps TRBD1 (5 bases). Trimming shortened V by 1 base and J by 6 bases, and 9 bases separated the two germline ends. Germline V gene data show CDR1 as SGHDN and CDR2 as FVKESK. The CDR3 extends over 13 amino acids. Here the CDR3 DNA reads TGTGCCAGCAGCCAAGGGGGCTCCTCTGAAGCTTTCTTT. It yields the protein CASSQGGSSEAFF. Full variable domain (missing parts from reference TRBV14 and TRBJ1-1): EAGVTQFPSHSVIEKGQTVTLRCDPISGHDNLYWYRRVMGKEIKFLLHFVKESKQDESGMPNNRFLAERTGGTYSTLKVQPAELEDSGVYFCASSQGGSSEAFFGQGTRLTVV.

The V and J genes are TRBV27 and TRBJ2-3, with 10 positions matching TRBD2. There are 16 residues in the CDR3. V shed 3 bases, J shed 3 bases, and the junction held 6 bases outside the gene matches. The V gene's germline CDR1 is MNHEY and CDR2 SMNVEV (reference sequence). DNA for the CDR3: TGTGCCAGCAGTTTTTTAGCGGGGGGAGCGACAGATACGCAGTATTTT. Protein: CASSFLAGGATDTQYF.

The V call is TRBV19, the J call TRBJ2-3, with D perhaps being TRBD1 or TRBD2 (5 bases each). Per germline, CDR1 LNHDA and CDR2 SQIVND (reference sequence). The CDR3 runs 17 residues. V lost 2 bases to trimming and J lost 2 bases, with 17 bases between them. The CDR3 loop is CASSITHGGRNTDTQYF. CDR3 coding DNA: TGTGCCAGTAGTATAACTCATGGGGGAAGGAACACAGATACGCAGTATTTT.

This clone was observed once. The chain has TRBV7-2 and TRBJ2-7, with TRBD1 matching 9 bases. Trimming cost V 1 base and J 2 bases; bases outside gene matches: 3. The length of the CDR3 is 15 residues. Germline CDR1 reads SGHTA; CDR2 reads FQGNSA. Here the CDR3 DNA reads TGTGCCAGCAGCTTAGGACAGGGGGGAACCTACGAGCAGTACTTC. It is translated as CASSLGQGGTYEQYF.

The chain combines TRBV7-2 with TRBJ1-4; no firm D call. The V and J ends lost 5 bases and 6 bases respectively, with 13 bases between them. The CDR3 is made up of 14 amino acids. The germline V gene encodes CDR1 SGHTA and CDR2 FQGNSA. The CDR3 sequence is CASSITYRDEKLFF. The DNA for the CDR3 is TGTGCCAGCAGCATTACTTACAGAGATGAAAAACTGTTTTTT.

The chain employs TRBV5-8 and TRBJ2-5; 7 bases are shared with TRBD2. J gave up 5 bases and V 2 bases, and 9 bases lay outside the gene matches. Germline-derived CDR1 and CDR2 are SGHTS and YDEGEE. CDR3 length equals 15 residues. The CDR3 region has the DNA TGTGCCAGCAGCTTTACTTTGAAACTAGCGGAGACCCAGTACTTC. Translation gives CASSFTLKLAETQYF.